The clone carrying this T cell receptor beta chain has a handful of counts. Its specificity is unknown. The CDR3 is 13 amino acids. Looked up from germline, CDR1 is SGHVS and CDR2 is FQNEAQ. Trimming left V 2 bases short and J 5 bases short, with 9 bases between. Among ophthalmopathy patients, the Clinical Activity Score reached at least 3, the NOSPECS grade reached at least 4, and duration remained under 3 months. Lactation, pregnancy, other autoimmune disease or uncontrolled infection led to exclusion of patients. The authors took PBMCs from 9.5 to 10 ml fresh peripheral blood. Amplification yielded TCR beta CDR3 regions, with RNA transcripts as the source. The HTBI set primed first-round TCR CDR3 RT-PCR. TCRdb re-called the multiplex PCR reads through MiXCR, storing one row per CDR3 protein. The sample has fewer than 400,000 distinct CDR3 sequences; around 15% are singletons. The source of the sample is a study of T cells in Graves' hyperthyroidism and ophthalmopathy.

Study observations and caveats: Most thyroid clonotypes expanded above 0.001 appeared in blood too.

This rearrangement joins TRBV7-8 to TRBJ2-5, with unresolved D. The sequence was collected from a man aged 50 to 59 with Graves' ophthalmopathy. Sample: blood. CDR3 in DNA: TGTGCCAGCAGCTTACAGCCGAGGGAGACCCAGTACTTC. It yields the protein CASSLQPRETQYF.